The 16 T cell receptor beta chains in this list originate from one sample, sequenced in a study of beta chain features in type 1 diabetes. Points from the study as a whole: Shorter TCRB CDR3s, moderately but significantly so, were found in Type 1 diabetes patients in all four CD4+ subsets.

Since all of the isolated RNA was reverse transcribed, expressed TCRB transcripts were what got sequenced. Measured with immunoSEQ multiplex PCR; TCRdb has only the in-frame clones, and not every one. The sample has almost 350,000 clones, 7% to 10% seen once. Antigen specificity for these receptors is unknown. The sample was central memory CD4+ T cells from blood. All receptors come from a man between 25 and 39 years old with type 1 diabetes.

The chain couples TRBV15 to TRBJ2-3; TRBD2 aligns across 10 bases. The CDR3 length is 16 residues. Germline loops: CDR1 LNHNV, CDR2 YYDKDF (reference sequence). V lost 5 bases to trimming and J lost 6 bases; unmatched junction nucleotides: 11. The CDR3 DNA reads TGTGCCACCAGCCTCACGGTTAGCGGGGGGACGGATACGCAGTATTTT. It codes for CATSLTVSGGTDTQYF.

The chain joins TRBV15 to TRBJ1-1; TRBD1 matches 8 bases. J was trimmed by 4 bases and V by 1 base; bases with no gene match: 2. Germline V gene sequence: CDR1 LNHNV, CDR2 YYDKDF (reference sequence). This CDR3 has 14 amino acids. The CDR3 bases are TGTGCCACCAGCAGAGGTACAGGGGGCACTGAAGCTTTCTTT. It specifies CATSRGTGGTEAFF.

The chain links TRBV9 to TRBJ2-2; the D gene is possibly TRBD1 (6 bases). This CDR3 has 15 residues. Germline CDR1 is SGDLS and CDR2 is YYNGEE. The V end was cut by 0 bases, the J end by 5 bases, with 11 bases between. The CDR3 coding sequence is TGTGCCAGCAGCGTAGCAGGGGCGAGGACCGGGGAGCTGTTTTTT. Its protein product is CASSVAGARTGELFF.

A few counts support this clone. The chain has TRBV5-1 and TRBJ2-5, with a tentative D call TRBD1 (6 bases). V shed 1 base and J shed 3 bases, with 13 bases lying between them. This CDR3 has 15 amino acids. Germline CDR1 reads SGHRS; CDR2 reads YFSETQ. Here the CDR3 DNA reads TGCGCCAGCAGCTTGCGGCAGGGGCCGAAAGAGACCCAGTACTTC. Residues: CASSLRQGPKETQYF.

The sample holds a few counts of this clone. The gene calls are TRBV23-1 and TRBJ2-1; 8 nucleotides match TRBD2. TRBV23-1 is known as an ORF, though its function is uncertain. This CDR3 region has 15 residues. The V gene end was trimmed by 2 bases and the J gene end by 5 bases; junction bases not matched to a gene: 5. The CDR3 region is CASSQRRGVHNEQFF. For the CDR3, the DNA is TGCGCCAGCAGTCAAAGGCGGGGGGTCCACAATGAGCAGTTCTTC.

The chain uses TRBV10-3 and TRBJ2-2; the match to TRBD1 covers 9 bases. The CDR3 totals 16 residues. Germline V gene data show CDR1 as ENHRY and CDR2 as SYGVKD. With 3 bases clipped from V and 4 bases from J, the junction kept 6 bases outside the gene matches. CDR3 in amino acids: CAISDSRQGGTGELFF. In nucleotides, the CDR3 is TGTGCCATCAGTGATAGCAGACAGGGGGGCACCGGGGAGCTGTTTTTT.

This clone was detected a few times. The genes are TRBV12-5 and TRBJ1-4; D remains ambiguous. The CDR3 has 17 amino acids. V was clipped by 3 bases and J by 0 bases, with 14 bases between them. Germline values: CDR1 LGHNT, CDR2 FRNRAP. Here the CDR3 DNA reads TGTGCTAGTGGTTTTTCTTTCGACGGGACAACTAATGAAAAACTGTTTTTT. Its protein product is CASGFSFDGTTNEKLFF.

This clone turned up a few times. The J gene is TRBJ1-1, the V gene TRBV5-1, with 8 bases matching TRBD1. CDR1 is SGHRS, CDR2 YFSETQ, per germline. Trimming cost V 4 bases and J 7 bases; bases outside gene matches: 3. CDR3 length: 12 amino acids. CDR3 loop: CASSIGQGEAFF. In nucleotides, the CDR3 is TGCGCCAGCAGCATAGGACAGGGTGAAGCTTTCTTT.

The chain couples TRBV5-5 to TRBJ2-5; 10 positions agree with TRBD1. CDR1 and CDR2 from the germline V gene are SGHKS and YYEKEE (reference sequence). This CDR3 comprises 15 residues. J lost 4 bases, V lost 4 bases, and 7 bases had no gene match. The CDR3 nucleotides read TGTGCCAGCAGCCCCCGGACAGGGGGGGGAGAGACCCAGTACTTC. As protein: CASSPRTGGGETQYF.

At least ten counts were recorded for this clone. The gene calls are TRBV9 and TRBJ1-3, with D maybe TRBD1 (6 bases). The ends were cut back, 3 bases at V and 0 bases at J, with 13 bases in the middle. CDR3 length: 16 amino acids. The V gene's germline CDR1 is SGDLS and CDR2 YYNGEE. CDR3 DNA sequence: TGTGCCAGCAGCGGAGAGACAGGAACCTCTGGAAACACCATATATTTT. Translating gives CASSGETGTSGNTIYF.

This chain links TRBV18 with TRBJ2-2, with D tentatively TRBD1 (5 bases). Germline CDR1 is KGHSH and CDR2 is LQKENI. This CDR3 region has 14 residues. V gave up 3 bases and J gave up 7 bases, with 12 bases separating them. The CDR3 DNA follows: TGTGCCAGCTCACCGCGACAGTTGCACGGGGAGCTGTTTTTT. It translates to CASSPRQLHGELFF.

The chain recombines TRBV9 with TRBJ2-1; 10 bases match TRBD1. V shed 4 bases and J 7 bases; nucleotides not matched to a gene: 8. The CDR3 is 15 amino acids. The germline CDR1 and CDR2 sequences are SGDLS and YYNGEE. The CDR3 sequence: CASSLSGTGVNEQFF. CDR3 coding DNA: TGTGCCAGCAGCCTCAGCGGGACAGGGGTAAATGAGCAGTTCTTC.

V and J are TRBV7-9 and TRBJ1-2; D perhaps matches TRBD1 (5 bases). Trimming took off 4 bases at V and 2 bases at J, with 5 bases between the two ends. The CDR3 consists of 12 residues. The germline CDR1 and CDR2 sequences are SEHNR and FQNEAQ (reference sequence). The CDR3 reads CASSSGNYGYTF. The CDR3 DNA is TGTGCCAGCAGCTCAGGGAACTATGGCTACACCTTC.

This clone turned up a few times. The chain has TRBV7-2 and TRBJ2-5; D remains unclear. The J call may be mistaken, given a closer DNA end match to TRBJ2-7. The germline V gene encodes CDR1 SGHTA and CDR2 FQGNSA. This CDR3 has 13 residues. The CDR3 DNA is TGTGCCAGCAGCTTAGGACGGATTTACGAGCAGTACTTC. It translates to CASSLGRIYEQYF.

This clone was picked up a small number of times. This chain uses TRBV4-3 with TRBJ2-5, with a weak D call TRBD2 (6 bases). Germline CDR1 reads LGHNA; CDR2 reads YSLEER. With 2 bases removed from V and 4 bases from J, the gap between germline ends came to 8 bases. This CDR3 contains 13 residues. Here the CDR3 reads CASSQSGSETQYF. CDR3 bases: TGCGCCAGCAGCCAAAGCGGGTCAGAGACCCAGTACTTC.

At least ten counts were recorded for this clone. V is TRBV28 and J is TRBJ2-1; 8 nucleotides match TRBD1. Germline values: CDR1 MDHEN, CDR2 SYDVKM. With 3 bases clipped from V and 5 bases from J, the junction kept 3 bases outside the gene matches. The length of the CDR3 is 14 residues. This chain's CDR3 is CASSFGTGNNEQFF. The CDR3 DNA reads as TGTGCCAGCAGTTTTGGGACAGGTAACAATGAGCAGTTCTTC.